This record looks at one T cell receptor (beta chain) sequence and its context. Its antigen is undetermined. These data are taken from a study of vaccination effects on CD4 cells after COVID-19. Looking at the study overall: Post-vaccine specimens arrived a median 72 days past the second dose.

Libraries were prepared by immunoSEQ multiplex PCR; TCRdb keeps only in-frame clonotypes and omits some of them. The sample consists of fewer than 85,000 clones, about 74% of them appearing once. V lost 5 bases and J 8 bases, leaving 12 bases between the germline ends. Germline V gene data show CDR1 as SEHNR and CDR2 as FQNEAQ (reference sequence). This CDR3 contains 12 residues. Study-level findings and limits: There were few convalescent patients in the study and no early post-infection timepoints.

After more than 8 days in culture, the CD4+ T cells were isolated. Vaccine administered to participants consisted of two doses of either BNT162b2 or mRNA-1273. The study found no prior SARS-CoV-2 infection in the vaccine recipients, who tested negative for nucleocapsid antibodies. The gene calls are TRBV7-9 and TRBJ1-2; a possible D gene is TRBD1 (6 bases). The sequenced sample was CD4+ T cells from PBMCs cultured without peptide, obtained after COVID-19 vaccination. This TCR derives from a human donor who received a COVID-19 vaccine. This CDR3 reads CASSQQGYGYTF. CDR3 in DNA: TGTGCCAGCAGCCAACAGGGATACGGCTACACCTTC. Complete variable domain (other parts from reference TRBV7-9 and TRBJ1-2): DTGVSQNPRHKITKRGQNVTFRCDPISEHNRLYWYRQTLGQGPEFLTYFQNEAQLEKSRLLSDRFSAERPKGSFSTLEIQRTEQGDSAMYLCASSQQGYGYTFGSGTRLTVV.